One and the same sample provided the 2 T cell receptor beta chains below, sequenced in a study of OX40 agonist ivuxolimab in advanced cancers. Sequencing used immunoSEQ multiplex PCR; TCRdb keeps in-frame clones, though not all of them. The sample shows about 61,000 clones, about 90% of them seen only once. Source: CD4+ or CD8+ T cells sorted from blood, taken in a trial of the OX40 agonist ivuxolimab. The source is an adult with an advanced solid tumor such as melanoma, head and neck, liver or kidney cancer.

This chain joins TRBV4-3 and TRBJ1-2, with 7 bases identical to TRBD1. The CDR3 has 14 residues. Germline values: CDR1 LGHNA, CDR2 YSLEER. V gave up 3 bases and J gave up 6 bases; unmatched junction bases: 7. CDR3 amino acids: CASSQVQGIHGYTF. In DNA, the CDR3 is TGCGCCAGCAGCCAGGTACAGGGGATTCATGGCTACACCTTC.

This clone has just one count. The V call is TRBV27, the J call TRBJ1-6; no clear D gene. The CDR3 covers 14 residues. Germline loops: CDR1 MNHEY, CDR2 SMNVEV (reference sequence). Trimming stripped 2 bases from V and 1 base from J, with 3 bases between. The CDR3 region is CASSLGSYNSPLHF. The DNA of the CDR3 is TGTGCCAGCAGTTTAGGGTCCTATAATTCACCCCTCCACTTT.